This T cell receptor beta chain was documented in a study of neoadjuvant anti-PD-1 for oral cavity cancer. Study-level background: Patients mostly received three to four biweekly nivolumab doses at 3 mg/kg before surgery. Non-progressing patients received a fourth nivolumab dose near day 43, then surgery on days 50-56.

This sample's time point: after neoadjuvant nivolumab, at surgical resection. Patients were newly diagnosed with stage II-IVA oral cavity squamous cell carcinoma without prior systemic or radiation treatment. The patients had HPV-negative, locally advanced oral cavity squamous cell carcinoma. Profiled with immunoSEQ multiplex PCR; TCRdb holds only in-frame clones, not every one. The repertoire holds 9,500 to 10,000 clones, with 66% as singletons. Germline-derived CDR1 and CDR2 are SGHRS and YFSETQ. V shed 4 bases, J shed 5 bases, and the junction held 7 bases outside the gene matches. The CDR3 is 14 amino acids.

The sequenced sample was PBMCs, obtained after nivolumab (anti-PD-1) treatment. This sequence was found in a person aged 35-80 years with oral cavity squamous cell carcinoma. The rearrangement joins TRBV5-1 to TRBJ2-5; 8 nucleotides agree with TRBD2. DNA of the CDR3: TGCGCCAGCAGCCAGGGACTAGTCTTCGAGACCCAGTACTTC. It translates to CASSQGLVFETQYF.